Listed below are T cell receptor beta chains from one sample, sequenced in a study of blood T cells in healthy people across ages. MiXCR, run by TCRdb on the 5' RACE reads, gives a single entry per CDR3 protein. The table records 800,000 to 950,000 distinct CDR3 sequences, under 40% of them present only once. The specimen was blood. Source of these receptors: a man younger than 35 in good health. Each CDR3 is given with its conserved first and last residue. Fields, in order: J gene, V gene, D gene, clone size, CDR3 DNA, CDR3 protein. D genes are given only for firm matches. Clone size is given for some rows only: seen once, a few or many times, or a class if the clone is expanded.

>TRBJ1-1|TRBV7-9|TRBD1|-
TGTGCCAGCAGCTCCGGGACAGGGGTCTATAACACTGAAGCTTTCTTT
CASSSGTGVYNTEAFF
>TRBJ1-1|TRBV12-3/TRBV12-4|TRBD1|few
TGTGCCAGCAGTTTAGCGCCCGGGACAGGTCTAGAAGCTTTCTTT
CASSLAPGTGLEAFF
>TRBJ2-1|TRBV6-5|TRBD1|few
TGTGCCAGCAGTCCCTGGACAGGGGGCTTTAACAATGAGCAGTTCTTC
CASSPWTGGFNNEQFF
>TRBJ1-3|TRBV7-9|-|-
TGTGCCAGCAGCTTAAGTGGGGGGGATGGTTTTGTGGATGGAAACACCATATATTTT
CASSLSGGDGFVDGNTIYF
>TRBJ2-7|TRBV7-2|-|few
TGTGCCAGCAGCTTAGGAGGCGGGCAGCTTTCCTACGAGCAGTACTTC
CASSLGGGQLSYEQYF
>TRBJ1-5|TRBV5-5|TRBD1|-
TGTGCCAGCAGCTGGGGACAGGGGCGGCAGCCCCAGCATTTT
CASSWGQGRQPQHF
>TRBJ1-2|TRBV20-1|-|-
TGCAGTGCTAGTTCAGCGGGCTATGGCTACACCTTC
CSASSAGYGYTF
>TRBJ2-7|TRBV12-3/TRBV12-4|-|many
TGTGCCAGCCTCGTCGGACTAACTAACGAGCAGTACTTC
CASLVGLTNEQYF
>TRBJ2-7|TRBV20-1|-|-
TGCAGTGCTAGAGTTTCCGGGTTTAGCGACGAGCAGTACTTC
CSARVSGFSDEQYF
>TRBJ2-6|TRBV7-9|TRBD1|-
TGTGCCAGCAGCTTAGGGAGGCCCGGGACAGCCAAATCTGGGGCCAACGTCCTGACTTTC
CASSLGRPGTAKSGANVLTF
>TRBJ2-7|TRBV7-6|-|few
TGTGCCAGCAGCCGATCAGGGGAACGCGAGCAGTACTTC
CASSRSGEREQYF
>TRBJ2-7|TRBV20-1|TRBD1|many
TGCAGTGCTGCCTCCACCCGGACCGGACAGGACGTACAGTACTTC
CSAASTRTGQDVQYF
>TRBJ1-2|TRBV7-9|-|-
TGTGCCAGCAGCTTTACGACTGGGCCGGCAGCCAACTATGGCTACACCTTC
CASSFTTGPAANYGYTF
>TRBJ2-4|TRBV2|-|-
TGTGCCAGCACTAGAGACTTGACCCCTTACGAGGACAAAAACATTCAGTACTTC
CASTRDLTPYEDKNIQYF
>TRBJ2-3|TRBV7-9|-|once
TGTGCCAGCAGCGCCCCGGGGCACACAGATACGCAGTATTTT
CASSAPGHTDTQYF
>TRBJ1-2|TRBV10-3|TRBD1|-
TGTGCTATCACTACAGGGGCCTATGGCTACACCTTC
CAITTGAYGYTF
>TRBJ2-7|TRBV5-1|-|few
TGCGCCAGCAGCTTGGTCTACAGGAGCTCCTACGAGCAGTACTTC
CASSLVYRSSYEQYF